One sample yielded the 17 T cell receptor beta chains listed below, sequenced in a study of control samples from healthy donors and cancer patients (dated by TCRdb to about 2020). Library preparation employed the immunoSEQ multiplex PCR assay. Sourced from immuneACCESS, this table was stored by TCRdb with only in-frame sequences that have V and J called. A share of the clones is absent; for the studies checked, an unresolved V gene accounts for under half, and the remainder has no known explanation. For this sample the table gives 150,000 or so clones, of which more than 85% were detected only once. The ten most abundant clones make up 2% to 2.5% of the sample. Sequencing input: blood. The receptors were sampled from a man over 45 in good health.

This clone was counted once. Written as DNA, the CDR3 is TGTGCCAGCAGCCCAGTAGCGGGAGCGGCGGCTGAGCAGTTCTTC. It encodes CASSPVAGAAAEQFF. This sequence joins TRBV7-3 and TRBJ2-1; TRBD2 matches at 9 bases. J lost 9 bases, V lost 5 bases, and 11 bases had no gene match. The CDR3 sequence is 15 residues long. The germline gives CDR1 SGHTA, CDR2 FQGTGA.

The chain carries TRBV7-6 and TRBJ2-1; TRBD1 or TRBD2 may be the D gene (6 bases each). Per germline, CDR1 SGHVS and CDR2 FNYEAQ. V lost 3 bases, J lost 5 bases, and 17 bases lay in between. This CDR3 has 16 residues. In DNA form, the CDR3 reads TGTGCCAGCAGCTTGGCAAGGGGAAGGGGGGACAATGAGCAGTTCTTC. Amino acids: CASSLARGRGDNEQFF.

The gene calls are TRBV5-5 and TRBJ2-1; 8 bases map to TRBD2. The germline V gene encodes CDR1 SGHKS and CDR2 YYEKEE (reference sequence). The CDR3 totals 14 residues. The ends lost 1 base at V and 9 bases at J; junction bases unmatched: 6. The CDR3 nucleotides are TGTGCCAGCAGCTTGTCGGGAGGGTGGAGTGAGCAGTTCTTC. Protein: CASSLSGGWSEQFF. Looking up the rest from reference TRBV5-5 and TRBJ2-1 gives the full variable domain: DAGVTQSPTHLIKTRGQQVTLRCSPISGHKSVSWYQQVLGQGPQFIFQYYEKEERGRGNFPDRFSARQFPNYSSELNVNALLLGDSALYLCASSLSGGWSEQFFGPGTRLTVL.

The rearrangement joins TRBV5-8 to TRBJ2-5; no clear D gene. The CDR3 runs to 11 residues. CDR1 is SGHTS, CDR2 YDEGEE, per germline. V dropped 2 bases and J dropped 10 bases, with 9 bases sitting between them. The CDR3 is CASSFTPLQYF. The CDR3 coding sequence is TGTGCCAGCAGCTTTACCCCCCTCCAGTACTTC.

This clone appeared once. V and J are TRBV28 and TRBJ2-1; 7 bases are shared with TRBD2. The CDR3 contains 15 residues. V lost 2 bases to trimming and J lost 5 bases; unmatched junction nucleotides: 6. Per germline, CDR1 MDHEN and CDR2 SYDVKM. CDR3 loop: CASSLRRERNNEQFF. The DNA for the CDR3 is TGTGCCAGCAGTTTAAGGCGGGAGCGAAACAATGAGCAGTTCTTC.

This chain connects TRBV7-3 to TRBJ2-4, with D possibly being TRBD1 or TRBD2 (5 bases each). The V end was cut by 5 bases, the J end by 0 bases, with 17 bases between. Per the germline V gene, CDR1 is SGHTA and CDR2 is FQGTGA. CDR3 length: 17 residues. CDR3: CASSQHPGTVAKNIQYF. In nucleotides, the CDR3 is TGTGCCAGCAGCCAACACCCCGGGACGGTAGCCAAAAACATTCAGTACTTC.

The genes are TRBV10-3 and TRBJ1-1, with D maybe TRBD1 (6 bases). V was shortened by 6 bases and J by 0 bases, with 14 bases between the two germline ends. The CDR3 length is 15 residues. The V gene's germline CDR1 is ENHRY and CDR2 SYGVKD. CDR3 sequence (DNA): TGTGCCATCAGCGACCCGGGACACTTGAACACTGAAGCTTTCTTT. It specifies CAISDPGHLNTEAFF.

The chain uses TRBV18 and TRBJ2-7, with TRBD1 matching 8 bases. The CDR3 length is 14 residues. J lost 0 bases, V lost 6 bases, and 4 bases had no gene match. Germline V lookup: CDR1 KGHSH, CDR2 LQKENI. CDR3 DNA: TGTGCCAGCTCTCGGGACAGGAGCTCCTACGAGCAGTACTTC. It yields the protein CASSRDRSSYEQYF.

The chain links TRBV5-1 to TRBJ2-1; D might be TRBD1 (6 bases). This CDR3 is 13 amino acids long. Trimming took 0 bases from V and 7 from J, leaving 8 bases between them. Germline V CDR1 and CDR2: SGHRS, YFSETQ. DNA of the CDR3: TGCGCCAGCAGCTTGGCCCAGGGGAATGAGCAGTTCTTC. Residues: CASSLAQGNEQFF. The whole variable domain, remainder taken from reference TRBV5-1 and TRBJ2-1, is KAGVTQTPRYLIKTRGQQVTLSCSPISGHRSVSWYQQTPGQGLQFLFEYFSETQRNKGNFPGRFSGRQFSNSRSEMNVSTLELGDSALYLCASSLAQGNEQFFGPGTRLTVL.

The CDR3 DNA follows: TGCGCCAGCAGTGAGGAGGGGATCAGGACTGAAGCTTTCTTT. Translating it yields CASSEEGIRTEAFF. The rearrangement joins TRBV10-2 to TRBJ1-1, with D maybe TRBD1 (5 bases). Germline lookup yields CDR1 WSHSY and CDR2 SAAADI. The CDR3 runs 14 residues. The V and J ends lost 2 bases and 5 bases respectively, with 12 bases between them.

The chain has TRBV29-1 and TRBJ1-1; no reliable D call. Germline V gene lookup returns CDR1 SQVTM and CDR2 ANQGSEA. Deletions cut 6 bases from V and 1 base from J, with 6 bases between. The CDR3 spans 11 residues. DNA for the CDR3: TGCAGCGTCGGCCAGAACACTGAAGCTTTCTTT. It specifies CSVGQNTEAFF.

The chain combines TRBV7-2 with TRBJ2-1; D may be TRBD2 (6 bases). Germline V CDR1 and CDR2: SGHTA, FQGNSA. The CDR3 is made up of 14 amino acids. Trimming pared 5 bases from V and 9 bases from J, leaving 17 bases between. CDR3 sequence: CASSIPGPGVEQFF. The CDR3 DNA reads as TGTGCCAGCAGCATTCCGGGACCGGGGGTTGAGCAGTTCTTC.

This chain connects TRBV6-6 to TRBJ1-1; 7 positions agree with TRBD1. This CDR3 is 15 amino acids long. V was clipped by 6 bases and J by 4 bases; unmatched bases: 11. The germline gives CDR1 MNHNY, CDR2 SVGAGI (reference sequence). This chain's CDR3 is CASRLDRAWGTEAFF. Here the CDR3 DNA reads TGTGCCAGCAGACTCGACAGGGCTTGGGGCACTGAAGCTTTCTTT.

V gene TRBV5-4 combines with J gene TRBJ2-7, with 7 bases matching TRBD2. The V gene end was trimmed by 1 base and the J gene end by 4 bases; junction bases not matched to a gene: 8. The CDR3 is 15 amino acids. CDR1 and CDR2 from the germline V gene are SGHNT and YYREEE (reference sequence). Here the CDR3 reads CASSLYGRTSYEQYF. The CDR3, as DNA: TGTGCCAGCAGCTTGTACGGGAGGACCTCTTACGAGCAGTACTTC.

This clone showed up just a few times. The chain joins TRBV6-5 to TRBJ2-7; unclear D gene. Trimming removed 0 bases at V and 7 bases at J, with 16 bases between. Germline loops: CDR1 MNHEY, CDR2 SVGAGI. There are 15 residues in the CDR3. This chain's CDR3 is CASSYSSRLDREQYF. In DNA, the CDR3 is TGTGCCAGCAGTTACTCGAGCCGGTTGGATAGGGAGCAGTACTTC.

This clone was detected a few times. The V call is TRBV9, the J call TRBJ1-5, with 7 bases aligning to TRBD1. The V gene end was trimmed by 0 bases and the J gene end by 3 bases; junction bases not matched to a gene: 3. Per germline, CDR1 SGDLS and CDR2 YYNGEE. The CDR3 sequence is 15 residues long. The CDR3 protein is CASSVAGTDNQPQHF. The CDR3 bases are TGTGCCAGCAGCGTAGCCGGGACAGACAATCAGCCCCAGCATTTT.

The chain employs TRBV11-2 and TRBJ1-5; the D is unclear. Germline V gene lookup returns CDR1 SGHAT and CDR2 FQNNGV. Trimming pared 5 bases from V and 8 bases from J, leaving 16 bases between. This CDR3 contains 14 residues. CDR3 amino acids: CASSITTQGKPQHF. The CDR3 coding sequence is TGTGCCAGCAGCATCACAACCCAAGGGAAGCCCCAGCATTTT. Full variable domain (outside the CDR3, taken from reference TRBV11-2 and TRBJ1-5): EAGVAQSPRYKIIEKRQSVAFWCNPISGHATLYWYQQILGQGPKLLIQFQNNGVVDDSQLPKDRFSAERLKGVDSTLKIQPAKLEDSAVYLCASSITTQGKPQHFGDGTRLSIL.